This T cell receptor beta chain stems from a study of human T cells and chemical hapten exposure. Study overall: Small differences in pooled library volume mainly drove the variation in TCR yields per sample.

Whole-study results and caveats: Among expanded TCRs, significantly more large CDR3 similarity clusters formed than among controls.

The V gene end was trimmed by 5 bases and the J gene end by 9 bases; junction bases not matched to a gene: 11. Germline V lookup: CDR1 MNHEY, CDR2 SMNVEV (reference sequence). This CDR3 is 16 amino acids long. Time point given: pre-sensitization, week 0. The sample's treatment: therapeutic diphenylcyclopropenone sensitization with weekly scalp DPC. Concerning this clonotype itself: Its antigen is not known.

Each CDR3 protein is one row after TCRdb ran MiXCR on the RACE reads. The sample has some 250,000 distinct CDR3 sequences; approximately 7.5% are singletons. Source: whole blood, taken in connection with sensitization to the hapten diphenylcyclopropenone (DPC). The rearrangement joins TRBV27 to TRBJ2-1, with 12 bases that match TRBD1. This sequence was found in a man aged 18 to 30 with alopecia areata. Some clones in this sample may be carry-over from other donors' samples. The CDR3 loop reads CASSHMGDRGRGEQFF. The CDR3 DNA reads as TGTGCCAGCAGTCACATGGGGGACAGGGGGCGAGGTGAGCAGTTCTTC.